Sequencing of this T cell receptor (beta chain) was carried out in a study of shared clonotypes between healthy human individuals (TCRdb year 2020). For the wider study: The cohort included a few men and two women between 18 and 49 years of age. To estimate repertoire size and how much clonotypes are shared between individuals, the study performed deep sequencing of blood TCR repertoires from five healthy adults. To increase sequencing depth and limit assay-specific biases, different laboratories used diverse techniques to prepare libraries and sequence TCR repertoires. Each donor's leukapheresis produced roughly between roughly 0.85 and 10 billion PBMCs.

The donors were healthy, HIV-negative adults who had no recently reported acute infections or vaccinations. Only Caucasian adults living in Nashville, Tennessee, USA were represented among the donors. For unsorted samples, 90 million or so PBMCs were counted and genomic DNA was extracted with the QIAamp DNA Blood Mini kit. After blood collection by leukapheresis, PBMCs were isolated using Ficoll-Histopaque density gradient centrifugation and then cryopreserved in the vapor phase of liquid nitrogen. The study at large found these results: The genetic and exposure-history diversity represented was limited by the small number of donors. Sampling was restricted to blood, and TCR repertoires in tissue are likely to differ from TCR repertoires in blood. Pairwise subsampling indicated that sequencing depth was expected to affect the degree of clonotype sharing among donors.

Using the deep immunoSEQ assay, TCR CDR3 regions were amplified from genomic DNA by multiplex PCR. Extracted genomic DNA from each cell subset was distributed evenly across all wells of several immunoSEQ 96-well plates, and each plate was treated as a replicate. For unsorted PBMC, around 290 ng of genomic DNA, equivalent to around 33,000 T cell genomes, went into each replicate PCR. Genomic DNA from unsorted PBMC was sequenced over ten immunoSEQ deep assay plates. Purified libraries were quantified with a Qubit 3.0 fluorometer, sized on a Bioanalyzer 2100, and re-quantified with the KAPA Library Quantification kit. A separate single-read 150-cycle Illumina NextSeq 550 flow cell was used to sequence each immunoSEQ 96-well plate. Under the source paper's analysis protocol: Because the immunoSEQ output included only junctional sequences and no quality scores, the filtering could not be the same as the filtering used for full-length reads. To assign V/J genes and CDR3, sequences were annotated against IMGT germline references using PyIR, a Python wrapper for IgBLAST v1.9. Reads with weak V/J assignments (E-value above 1e-6), missing CDR3, stop codons, out-of-frame junctions, or ambiguous translated residues were removed. A V3J clonotype was defined by an identical inferred V gene, J gene, and CDR3 amino acid sequence. Percentage overlap between repertoires was calculated by dividing the number of shared unique clonotypes by the size of the smaller repertoire. RTK rarefaction, the Chao1 estimator, and Recon v2.1 estimates of unobserved clonotypes were used to assess repertoire richness. The immuneACCESS repertoire file appears here via TCRdb, limited to in-frame rearrangements. These files lack a portion of the clones; in checked studies, under half of the deficit traces to unresolved V genes, and the cause of the others is not known. V, J and clone size are taken as reported in that table, and D and trimming were inferred from the DNA itself. The sample table holds around 430,000 clones, of which roughly 80% were seen once. The ten largest clones represent over 10% of the sample.

This clone has just one count. The antigen this receptor binds is unknown. One base away there is no much larger clone; base qualities are not given. This receptor was identified in a woman aged 40 to 50 in good health. Some clones in this sample may be carry-over from other donors' samples. The sample was PBMCs.

CDR3 reads: CASSVGATNEKLFF. The base sequence is TGTGCCAGCAGTGTGGGGGCAACTAATGAAAAACTGTTTTTT. The sequence joins TRBV28 to TRBJ1-4, with TRBD1 as a weak D call on 5 bases. From the cysteine up to the phenylalanine, the CDR3 has a length of 14 residues. CDR3 DNA only is kept here, 42 bases in frame from base 1. Trimming costs V 5 bases and J 0 bases, and their ends lie 7 bases apart. CDR1 and CDR2 are drawn from the germline V gene: MDHEN, SYDVKM.